What follows are 23 T cell receptor beta chains derived from one specimen sequenced in a study of Ad26.COV2.S vaccination and SARS-CoV-2 variants. Treatment: over 15 received Ad26.COV2.S at low or high dose, single or two shots; roughly five received placebo; per-sample allocation not given. All samples were drawn on day 63, counting from the first vaccine or placebo injection. The assay was immunoSEQ multiplex PCR, and TCRdb's table has in-frame clones only and misses some. The sample lists 400,000 to 450,000 clones; 75% to 95% were seen once. Sequenced here: peripheral blood, sampled in a trial of Ad26.COV2.S vaccine versus placebo. These receptors originate from a person aged 18-60 years who received the Ad26.COV2.S COVID-19 vaccine or a placebo.

This clone was detected only a few times. The chain couples TRBV5-4 to TRBJ2-7, with 7 bases fitting TRBD2. V shed 4 bases and J 4 bases; nucleotides not matched to a gene: 8. The V gene's germline CDR1 is SGHNT and CDR2 YYREEE (reference sequence). The CDR3 runs to 14 residues. The CDR3 DNA follows: TGTGCCAGCAGCCGGGACTACGACTCGTACGAGCAGTACTTC. Protein: CASSRDYDSYEQYF.

The chain joins TRBV3-1 (or the pseudogene TRBV3-2) to TRBJ1-5; TRBD1 matches at 8 bases. CDR3 length: 16 amino acids. The V segment lost 1 base and the J segment 1 base; nucleotides outside the gene matches: 3. The germline gives CDR1 LGHDT, CDR2 YNNKEL (reference sequence). The CDR3 is CASSQAGGKSNQPQHF. In DNA form, the CDR3 reads TGTGCCAGCAGCCAAGCAGGGGGCAAGAGCAATCAGCCCCAGCATTTT.

The V and J genes are TRBV5-4 and TRBJ2-7, with 10 bases lining up with TRBD1. V lost 1 base, J lost 7 bases, and 5 bases stayed unmatched. The CDR3 contains 14 residues. Germline CDR1 is SGHNT and CDR2 is YYREEE (reference sequence). In DNA, the CDR3 is TGTGCCAGCAGCTTGAGACAGGGGGCTAAGGAGCAGTACTTC. It yields the protein CASSLRQGAKEQYF.

The V and J genes are TRBV11-2 and TRBJ1-4; no definite D call. From germline, CDR1 is SGHAT and CDR2 FQNNGV. The CDR3 runs 14 residues. V was cut by 3 bases and J by 5 bases, with 10 bases left in between. This CDR3 is CASSLVGRNEKLFF. The CDR3 DNA follows: TGTGCCAGCAGCTTGGTAGGGAGAAATGAAAAACTGTTTTTT.

The chain carries TRBV5-8 and TRBJ2-7, with TRBD1 matching over 9 bases. V was clipped by 5 bases and J by 2 bases; unmatched bases: 5. This CDR3 comprises 14 residues. CDR1 is SGHTS and CDR2 is YDEGEE in the germline V gene. DNA for the CDR3: TGTGCCAGCAGACCCCGGGACAGGGCCTACGAGCAGTACTTC. Its translation: CASRPRDRAYEQYF.

The chain combines TRBV19 with TRBJ1-5, with D perhaps matching TRBD1 (6 bases). Trimming took off 7 bases at V and 3 bases at J, with 16 bases between the two ends. CDR3 size: 15 residues. Germline assignment: CDR1 LNHDA and CDR2 SQIVND (reference sequence). In DNA, the CDR3 is TGTGCCAGTACCTCAAGGGGGGTCAACAATCAGCCCCAGCATTTT. Encoded protein: CASTSRGVNNQPQHF.

In this sample, this clone turned up once. The rearrangement joins TRBV21-1 to TRBJ2-7; the table's TRBD2 call for D was not verified on the DNA. TRBV21-1 is designated a pseudogene. This CDR3 has 14 amino acids. This CDR3 is CASSNTGSPYEQYF. In nucleotides, the CDR3 is TGTGCCAGCAGCAATACTGGGAGCCCCTACGAGCAGTACTTC.

The chain has TRBV19 and TRBJ2-2; 8 nucleotides align to TRBD2. With 8 bases clipped from V and 5 bases from J, the junction kept 10 bases outside the gene matches. The CDR3 sequence is 15 residues long. The germline V gene encodes CDR1 LNHDA and CDR2 SQIVND (reference sequence). The CDR3 nucleotides are TGTGCCAGTTTTGGGCGGGAGGTCAGTACCGGGGAGCTGTTTTTT. This sequence encodes CASFGREVSTGELFF.

The chain has TRBV12-5 and TRBJ2-2; 10 bases match TRBD2. Germline trimming cut 2 bases from V and 13 bases from J; bases unmatched to any gene: 10. Germline-derived CDR1 and CDR2 are LGHNT and FRNRAP. CDR3 length: 15 residues. For the CDR3, the DNA is TGTGCTAGTGGTTTGACTAGCGGGATCCCCCCGGGGCTGTTTTTT. Protein sequence: CASGLTSGIPPGLFF.

This chain links TRBV7-2 with TRBJ1-6; unclear D gene. Trimming took 2 bases from V and 5 from J, leaving 10 bases between them. Germline V gene data show CDR1 as SGHTA and CDR2 as FQGNSA. The CDR3 is 15 amino acids. The DNA for the CDR3 is TGTGCCAGCAGCTTAAACCGACCTCATAATTCACCCCTCCACTTT. It is translated as CASSLNRPHNSPLHF.

This clone has only a few counts. Other DNA variants within this sample encode the same CDR3. The rearrangement links TRBV5-1 to TRBJ2-3, with 12 bases lining up with TRBD2. CDR3 length equals 15 residues. V lost 4 bases to trimming and J lost 3 bases; unmatched junction nucleotides: 3. Germline V gene sequence: CDR1 SGHRS, CDR2 YFSETQ. DNA of the CDR3: TGCGCCAGCAGCCCTGGACTAGCGGGAACAGATACGCAGTATTTT. Its translation is CASSPGLAGTDTQYF.

The chain uses TRBV28 and TRBJ2-3, with 14 bases fitting TRBD2. The CDR3 length is 16 residues. CDR1 is MDHEN, CDR2 SYDVKM, per germline. Trimming removed 6 bases from V and 4 bases from J; junction bases left unmatched: 6. The CDR3 loop reads CASSPGLAGVADTQYF. Here the CDR3 DNA reads TGTGCCAGCAGCCCGGGACTAGCGGGAGTGGCAGATACGCAGTATTTT. Together with reference TRBV28 and TRBJ2-3, the CDR3 gives the full variable domain: DVKVTQSSRYLVKRTGEKVFLECVQDMDHENMFWYRQDPGLGLRLIYFSYDVKMKEKGDIPEGYSVSREKKERFSLILESASTNQTSMYLCASSPGLAGVADTQYFGPGTRLTVL.

The chain uses TRBV10-3 and TRBJ2-3, with a weak D call TRBD1 (6 bases). Germline-derived CDR1 and CDR2 are ENHRY and SYGVKD. V was shortened by 7 bases and J by 2 bases, with 19 bases between the two germline ends. The CDR3 has 16 amino acids. For the CDR3, the DNA is TGTGCCATCAAATCCGGACAGCAAGGGGTCACAGATACGCAGTATTTT. Its translation is CAIKSGQQGVTDTQYF.

This chain uses TRBV2 with TRBJ1-6, with 7 bases identical to TRBD1. Germline V CDR1 and CDR2: SNHLY, FYNNEI. Trimming at V came to 2 bases and at J to 10 bases, leaving 8 bases not matched to a gene. This CDR3 is 15 amino acids long. CDR3 sequence: CASSENGRGWSPLHF. CDR3 sequence (DNA): TGTGCCAGCAGTGAAAATGGCAGGGGGTGGTCACCCCTCCACTTT.

The chain has TRBV27 and TRBJ2-7; a possible D gene is TRBD1 (6 bases). CDR1 is MNHEY, CDR2 SMNVEV, per germline (reference sequence). The CDR3 runs to 15 residues. V was pared by 8 bases and J by 1 base, with 18 bases between. In DNA, the CDR3 is TGTGCCAGCGGGCTTCTCGGGGACACTTCCTACGAGCAGTACTTC. This sequence encodes CASGLLGDTSYEQYF.

The J gene is TRBJ2-7, the V gene TRBV4-1; TRBD2 aligns across 7 bases. There are 15 residues in the CDR3. The junction had 4 bases not matched to a gene; V was cut back by 1 base and J by 1 base. CDR1 MGHRA and CDR2 YSYEKL come from the germline V gene. CDR3 DNA: TGCGCCAGCAGCCAAGCAGTACTAGCGTCCTACGAGCAGTACTTC. Its protein is CASSQAVLASYEQYF.

V usage is TRBV5-4 and J usage is TRBJ1-2, with D perhaps matching TRBD1 (6 bases). The CDR3 is made up of 13 amino acids. V dropped 3 bases and J dropped 6 bases, with 12 bases sitting between them. Germline V lookup: CDR1 SGHNT, CDR2 YYREEE (reference sequence). The CDR3 sequence is CASSSGWTDGYTF. The CDR3 DNA is TGTGCCAGCAGCTCGGGTTGGACAGATGGCTACACCTTC.

The chain is built from TRBV7-8 and TRBJ2-1; no firm D call. Germline V gene lookup returns CDR1 SGHVS and CDR2 FQNEAQ. V was cut by 2 bases and J by 7 bases, with 15 bases left in between. The CDR3 has 15 residues. CDR3: CASSLLPAHGNEQFF. The CDR3 nucleotides read TGTGCCAGCAGCTTACTCCCGGCACATGGGAATGAGCAGTTCTTC.

The rearrangement links TRBV7-9 to TRBJ2-1, with 11 bases lining up with TRBD2. Germline CDR1 is SEHNR and CDR2 is FQNEAQ (reference sequence). The CDR3 is 16 residues long. Unmatched junction bases numbered 5, after V lost 5 bases and J lost 2 bases. The CDR3 loop is CASSPKTSGTYNEQFF. CDR3 nucleotides: TGTGCCAGCAGCCCGAAGACTAGCGGGACCTACAATGAGCAGTTCTTC.

In this sample, this clone turned up once. The V call is TRBV28, the J call TRBJ2-7, with D possibly being TRBD1 (6 bases). Trimming removed 6 bases from V and 5 bases from J, with 14 bases in between. Per the germline V gene, CDR1 is MDHEN and CDR2 is SYDVKM. The CDR3 totals 13 residues. CDR3 sequence: CASRGAATNEQYF. CDR3 bases: TGTGCCAGCAGGGGGGCGGCCACTAACGAGCAGTACTTC.

This chain joins TRBV6-5 and TRBJ1-4, with D unclear. The CDR3 runs 11 residues. The germline V gene has CDR1 MNHEY and CDR2 SVGAGI. V lost 6 bases and J lost 8, with 7 bases in between. The CDR3 loop is CASRGGEKLFF. The CDR3 coding sequence is TGTGCCAGCAGGGGCGGAGAAAAACTGTTTTTT.

The gene calls are TRBV12-5 and TRBJ1-1; D is undetermined. The CDR3 extends over 15 amino acids. Deletions cut 2 bases from V and 8 bases from J, with 18 bases between. Germline lookup yields CDR1 LGHNT and CDR2 FRNRAP. Here the CDR3 reads CASGLSPGPVSEAFF. For the CDR3, the DNA is TGTGCTAGTGGTTTGTCCCCCGGACCCGTTTCCGAAGCTTTCTTT.

V and J are TRBV12-5 and TRBJ2-1; no clear D gene. V was pared by 3 bases and J by 9 bases, with 12 bases between. The CDR3 is 13 amino acids. CDR1 and CDR2 (germline): LGHNT, FRNRAP. CDR3 loop: CASGFAEGGEQFF. The DNA for the CDR3 is TGTGCTAGTGGTTTTGCCGAAGGTGGTGAGCAGTTCTTC. The variable domain in full, with the rest retrieved from reference TRBV12-5 and TRBJ2-1, is DARVTQTPRHKVTEMGQEVTMRCQPILGHNTVFWYRQTMMQGLELLAYFRNRAPLDDSGMPKDRFSAEMPDATLATLKIQPSEPRDSAVYFCASGFAEGGEQFFGPGTRLTVL.